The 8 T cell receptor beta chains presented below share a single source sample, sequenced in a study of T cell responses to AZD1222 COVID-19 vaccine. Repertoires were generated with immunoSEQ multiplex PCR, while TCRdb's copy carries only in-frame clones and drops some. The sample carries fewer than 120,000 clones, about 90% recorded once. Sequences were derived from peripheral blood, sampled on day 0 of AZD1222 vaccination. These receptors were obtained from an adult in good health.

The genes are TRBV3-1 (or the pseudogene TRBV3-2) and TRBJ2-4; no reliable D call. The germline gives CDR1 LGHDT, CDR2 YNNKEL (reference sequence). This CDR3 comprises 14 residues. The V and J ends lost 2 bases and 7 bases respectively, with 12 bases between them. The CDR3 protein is CASSQRARHNIQYF. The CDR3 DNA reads TGTGCCAGCAGCCAACGGGCGCGACATAACATTCAGTACTTC.

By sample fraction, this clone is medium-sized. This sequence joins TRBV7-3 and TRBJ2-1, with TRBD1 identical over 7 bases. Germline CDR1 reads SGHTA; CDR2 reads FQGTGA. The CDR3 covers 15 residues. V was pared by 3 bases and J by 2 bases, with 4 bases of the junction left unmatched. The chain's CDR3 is CASSFDREPYNEQFF. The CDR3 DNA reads TGTGCCAGCAGCTTTGACAGGGAGCCCTACAATGAGCAGTTCTTC.

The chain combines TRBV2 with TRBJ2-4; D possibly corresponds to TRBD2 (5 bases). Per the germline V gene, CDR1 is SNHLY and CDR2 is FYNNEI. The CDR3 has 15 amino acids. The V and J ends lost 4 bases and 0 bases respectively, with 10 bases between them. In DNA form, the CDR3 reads TGTGCCAGCAGTGCATTAGCGCTAGCCAAAAACATTCAGTACTTC. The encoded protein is CASSALALAKNIQYF. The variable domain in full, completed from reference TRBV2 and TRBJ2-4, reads EPEVTQTPSHQVTQMGQEVILRCVPISNHLYFYWYRQILGQKVEFLVSFYNNEISEKSEIFDDQFSVERPDGSNFTLKIRSTKLEDSAMYFCASSALALAKNIQYFGAGTRLSVL.

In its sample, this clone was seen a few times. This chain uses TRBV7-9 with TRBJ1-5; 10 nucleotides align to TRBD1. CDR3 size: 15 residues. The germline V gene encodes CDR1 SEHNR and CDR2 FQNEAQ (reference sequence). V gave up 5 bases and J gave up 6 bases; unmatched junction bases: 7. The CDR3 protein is CASSHGTGALQPQHF. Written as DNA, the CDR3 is TGTGCCAGCAGCCACGGGACAGGGGCCCTTCAGCCCCAGCATTTT.

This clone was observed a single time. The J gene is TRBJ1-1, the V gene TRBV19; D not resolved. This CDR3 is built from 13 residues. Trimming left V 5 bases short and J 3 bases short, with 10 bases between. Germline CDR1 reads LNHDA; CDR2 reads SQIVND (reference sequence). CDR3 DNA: TGTGCCAGTAGTTATGGGGTCGACACTGAAGCTTTCTTT. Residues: CASSYGVDTEAFF.

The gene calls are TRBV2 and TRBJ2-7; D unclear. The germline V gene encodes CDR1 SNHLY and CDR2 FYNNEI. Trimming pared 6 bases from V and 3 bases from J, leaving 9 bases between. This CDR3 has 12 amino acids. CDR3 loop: CASRLDDYEQYF. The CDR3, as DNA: TGTGCCAGCAGATTGGACGACTACGAGCAGTACTTC.

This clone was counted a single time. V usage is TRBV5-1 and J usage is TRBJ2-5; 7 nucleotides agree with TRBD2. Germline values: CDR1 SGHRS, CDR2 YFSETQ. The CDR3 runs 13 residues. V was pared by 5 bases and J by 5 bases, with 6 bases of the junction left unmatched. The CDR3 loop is CASREGGDETQYF. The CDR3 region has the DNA TGCGCCAGCAGGGAGGGAGGGGATGAGACCCAGTACTTC.

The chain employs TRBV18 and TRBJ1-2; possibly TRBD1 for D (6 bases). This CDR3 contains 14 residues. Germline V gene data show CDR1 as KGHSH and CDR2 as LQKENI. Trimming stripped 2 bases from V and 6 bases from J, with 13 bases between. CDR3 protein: CASSPAGVRDGYTF. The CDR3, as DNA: TGTGCCAGCTCACCAGCAGGGGTAAGGGATGGCTACACCTTC.